The rows below give T cell receptor beta chains drawn from one sample of a study of T cell responses to AZD1222 COVID-19 vaccine. Sequenced by immunoSEQ multiplex PCR; TCRdb stores in-frame clones only, minus some. The data show under 150,000 clones, almost 95% seen once. The sample consisted of peripheral blood, taken 28 days after the second AZD1222 dose. These receptors were collected from an adult who received the AZD1222 COVID-19 vaccine. The CDR3 runs from the conserved cysteine through the conserved F or W. A D gene is named only where the DNA matches it firmly. Size values are once, few and many counts, or a class for expanded clones, and some rows have none.

D	V	size	J	length	CDR3	DNA
TRBD1	TRBV5-6	-	TRBJ2-4	12	CASSFANRGWYF	TGTGCCAGCAGCTTTGCGAACAGGGGCTGGTACTTC
TRBD1	TRBV7-2	-	TRBJ1-4	15	CASSFRQGAREKLFF	TGTGCCAGCAGCTTCCGACAGGGGGCTCGTGAAAAACTGTTTTTT
-	TRBV7-9	-	TRBJ1-5	16	CASSHASPGGNQPQHF	TGTGCCAGCAGCCATGCGTCCCCCGGTGGCAATCAGCCCCAGCATTTT
TRBD1	TRBV19	-	TRBJ1-4	14	CASSAGTGEEKLFF	TGTGCCAGTAGTGCCGGGACAGGGGAGGAAAAACTGTTTTTT
TRBD1	TRBV14	-	TRBJ2-7	15	CASSQGTGAFYEQYF	TGTGCCAGCAGCCAAGGGACAGGGGCCTTCTACGAGCAGTACTTC
TRBD1	TRBV7-2	-	TRBJ2-3	15	CASSLGTGHTDTQYF	TGTGCCAGCAGCTTAGGGACAGGGCACACAGATACGCAGTATTTT
-	TRBV18	-	TRBJ1-1	14	CASFPSVGGTEAFF	TGTGCCAGCTTTCCGTCGGTGGGGGGGACTGAAGCTTTCTTT
-	TRBV4-1	-	TRBJ2-7	16	CASSQEVAEPSHEQYF	TGCGCCAGCAGCCAAGAAGTAGCGGAGCCCTCACACGAGCAGTACTTC
TRBD1	TRBV10-2	-	TRBJ1-6	14	CASSPGQGGSPLHF	TGCGCCAGCTCTCCGGGACAGGGTGGTTCACCCCTCCACTTT
-	TRBV25-1	-	TRBJ1-2	11	CASSEWWGYTF	TGTGCCAGCAGTGAATGGTGGGGCTACACCTTC
-	TRBV5-1	-	TRBJ1-2	14	CASSSAGVNYGYTF	TGCGCCAGCAGCTCGGCGGGAGTCAACTATGGCTACACCTTC
TRBD1	TRBV7-9	-	TRBJ1-1	12	CASSLATGEAFF	TGTGCCAGCAGCTTAGCGACAGGGGAAGCTTTCTTT
-	TRBV21-1	-	TRBJ1-5	13	CASSIPTVEPQHF	TGTGCCAGCAGCATTCCCACGGTAGAGCCCCAGCATTTT
TRBD1	TRBV28	-	TRBJ1-1	17	CASSLLRGQGMNTEAFF	TGTGCCAGCAGTTTACTCAGGGGACAGGGGATGAACACTGAAGCTTTCTTT
-	TRBV29-1	once	TRBJ1-1	12	CSVEFRGTEAFF	TGCAGCGTTGAGTTCAGGGGTACTGAAGCTTTCTTT
TRBD1	TRBV4-1	-	TRBJ1-2	16	CASSHLQGQIKYGYTF	TGCGCCAGCAGCCATCTTCAGGGACAGATAAAATATGGCTACACCTTC
-	TRBV6-1	-	TRBJ1-1	12	CASSELGPEAFF	TGTGCCAGCAGTGAGCTAGGTCCTGAAGCTTTCTTT
TRBD1	TRBV9	once	TRBJ1-2	15	CASSVGRQGIYGYTF	TGTGCCAGCAGCGTAGGGAGACAGGGGATCTATGGCTACACCTTC
TRBD2	TRBV11-2	-	TRBJ2-7	16	CASSLDSGAPKVEQYF	TGTGCCAGCAGCTTAGACAGCGGGGCCCCCAAAGTTGAGCAGTACTTC
-	TRBV11-2	-	TRBJ1-5	13	CASSLDRFQPQHF	TGTGCCAGCAGCTTAGATAGGTTTCAGCCCCAGCATTTT
-	TRBV4-2	-	TRBJ2-5	16	CASSQKGTFGQETQYF	TGTGCCAGCAGCCAGAAAGGGACCTTTGGCCAAGAGACCCAGTACTTC